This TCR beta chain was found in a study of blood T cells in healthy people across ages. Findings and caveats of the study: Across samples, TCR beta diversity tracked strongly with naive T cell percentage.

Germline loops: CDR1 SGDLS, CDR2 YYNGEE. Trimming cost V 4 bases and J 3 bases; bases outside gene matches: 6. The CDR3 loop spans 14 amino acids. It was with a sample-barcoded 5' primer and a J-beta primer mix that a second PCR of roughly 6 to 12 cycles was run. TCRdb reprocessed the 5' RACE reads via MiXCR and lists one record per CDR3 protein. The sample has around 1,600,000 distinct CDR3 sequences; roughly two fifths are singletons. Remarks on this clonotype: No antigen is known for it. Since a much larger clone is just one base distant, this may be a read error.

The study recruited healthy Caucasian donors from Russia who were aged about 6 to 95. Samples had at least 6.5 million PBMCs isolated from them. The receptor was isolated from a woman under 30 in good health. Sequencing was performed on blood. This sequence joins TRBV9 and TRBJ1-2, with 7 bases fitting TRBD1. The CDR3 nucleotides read TGTGCCAGCAGCCAGACAGGGATTGACTATGGCTACACCTTC. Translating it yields CASSQTGIDYGYTF. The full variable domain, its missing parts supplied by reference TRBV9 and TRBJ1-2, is DSGVTQTPKHLITATGQRVTLRCSPRSGDLSVYWYQQSLDQGLQFLIQYYNGEERAKGNILERFSAQQFPDLHSELNLSSLELGDSALYFCASSQTGIDYGYTFGSGTRLTVV.